This is a list of T cell receptor beta chains from one sample in a study of shared clonotypes between healthy human individuals. The table came from immunoSEQ multiplex PCR; TCRdb's copy has only in-frame clones and leaves some out. The sample lists some 2 million clones, less than 95% occurring once. What was sequenced was naive CD8+ T cells sorted from blood. These receptors all come from a man aged 18 to 35 in good health. Both conserved end residues are part of each CDR3. A D gene is named only where the DNA matches it firmly. Clone size is stated in some rows and not others, as once, few, many or a class when expanded.

TRBJ2-7,.,TRBV14,.,CASSQWEAGLSEQYF,TGTGCCAGCAGCCAATGGGAGGCCGGACTCAGTGAGCAGTACTTC
TRBJ1-2,TRBD1,TRBV6-5,.,CASSYSQGERGLGYTF,TGTGCCAGCAGTTACTCACAGGGGGAGAGGGGACTCGGCTACACCTTC
TRBJ1-1,.,TRBV27,.,CARDHLTGAFF,TGTGCCAGGGACCATCTCACAGGAGCTTTCTTT
TRBJ1-1,.,TRBV4-3,.,CASSRIGGSTEAFF,TGCGCCAGCAGCCGGATAGGGGGTTCCACTGAAGCTTTCTTT
TRBJ1-1,.,TRBV20-1,.,CSAAENTEAFF,TGCAGTGCTGCGGAGAACACTGAAGCTTTCTTT
TRBJ2-1,TRBD2,TRBV11-2,.,CASSHGTSGYNEQFF,TGTGCCAGCAGCCACGGGACTAGCGGATACAATGAGCAGTTCTTC
TRBJ1-1,TRBD1,TRBV9,.,CASSVRATGRAGTEAFF,TGTGCCAGCAGCGTCAGGGCGACAGGGAGGGCCGGCACTGAAGCTTTCTTT
TRBJ1-2,TRBD1,TRBV7-9,.,CASSLGDRGPDGYTF,TGTGCCAGCAGCTTAGGGGACAGGGGGCCAGATGGCTACACCTTC
TRBJ2-3,TRBD1,TRBV27,.,CASSPPGQTTDTQYF,TGTGCCAGCAGTCCACCGGGACAGACCACAGATACGCAGTATTTT
TRBJ2-2,.,TRBV27,.,CASSHRTAGAGELFF,TGTGCCAGCAGCCACCGTACAGCAGGGGCCGGGGAGCTGTTTTTT
TRBJ2-1,.,TRBV7-8,.,CASSLDYIPGSYNEQFF,TGTGCCAGCAGCTTAGATTATATCCCTGGCTCCTACAATGAGCAGTTCTTC
TRBJ1-1,TRBD1,TRBV27,.,CASSARDSYTEAFF,TGTGCCAGCAGTGCCCGGGACAGCTACACTGAAGCTTTCTTT
TRBJ1-6,.,TRBV6-1,.,CASSFLGEYSPLHF,TGTGCCAGCAGCTTCCTGGGAGAATATTCACCCCTCCACTTT
TRBJ2-1,.,TRBV9,.,CASSVDGSDYNEQFF,TGTGCCAGCAGCGTAGACGGGAGTGACTACAATGAGCAGTTCTTC
TRBJ2-7,.,TRBV29-1,.,CSVGWADYEQYF,TGCAGCGTTGGATGGGCTGACTACGAGCAGTACTTC
TRBJ2-3,.,TRBV2,.,CASSVILALPTDTQYF,TGTGCCAGCAGTGTCATTCTAGCGCTACCCACAGATACGCAGTATTTT
TRBJ2-7,.,TRBV6-5,.,CASSYSASDSYEQYF,TGTGCCAGCAGTTACTCGGCCTCTGACTCCTACGAGCAGTACTTC
TRBJ1-5,.,TRBV19,.,CASSIPPEGERGNQPQHF,TGTGCCAGTAGTATCCCGCCGGAAGGGGAAAGGGGCAATCAGCCCCAGCATTTT
TRBJ2-4,.,TRBV5-4,.,CASSWGGGTKNIQYF,TGTGCCAGCAGCTGGGGTGGGGGAACCAAAAACATTCAGTACTTC
TRBJ1-5,.,TRBV27,.,CASSLSGRGANQPQHF,TGTGCCAGCAGTTTAAGTGGGCGGGGGGCAAATCAGCCCCAGCATTTT
TRBJ2-1,TRBD2,TRBV9,.,CASSGGLAGGQSSYNEQFF,TGTGCCAGCAGCGGAGGACTAGCGGGGGGCCAGAGCTCCTACAATGAGCAGTTCTTC
TRBJ2-7,.,TRBV7-2,once,CASSLSRGQFSYEQYF,TGTGCCAGCAGCTTATCCCGCGGACAGTTCTCCTACGAGCAGTACTTC
TRBJ2-7,.,TRBV6-5,.,CASSYRDTTHEQYF,TGTGCCAGCAGTTACCGGGACACCACCCACGAGCAGTACTTC
TRBJ2-7,.,TRBV4-3,once,CASSQDLQGFSSYEQYF,TGCGCCAGCAGCCAAGATCTACAGGGCTTCTCATCCTACGAGCAGTACTTC
TRBJ2-7,.,TRBV5-4,.,CASSLGRGREQYF,TGTGCCAGCAGCTTGGGACGGGGGCGAGAGCAGTACTTC
TRBJ1-1,.,TRBV6-1,.,CASSEGGGNTEAFF,TGTGCCAGCAGTGAAGGCGGGGGGAACACTGAAGCTTTCTTT
TRBJ2-7,.,TRBV9,.,CASSPSRSSYEQYF,TGTGCCAGCAGCCCCTCTAGGAGCTCCTACGAGCAGTACTTC
TRBJ2-7,TRBD2,TRBV5-5,once,CASSLGTSGRLAYEQYF,TGTGCCAGCAGCTTGGGAACTAGCGGGAGGCTAGCGTACGAGCAGTACTTC
TRBJ1-1,.,TRBV6-6,once,CASSYRTESTEAFF,TGTGCCAGCAGTTACCGGACAGAGAGCACTGAAGCTTTCTTT
TRBJ2-3,TRBD2,TRBV29-1,.,CSVEGTSGIFTDTQYF,TGCAGCGTTGAAGGGACTAGCGGGATCTTCACAGATACGCAGTATTTT
TRBJ2-7,TRBD1,TRBV27,.,CASSSLWDRGQQEQYF,TGTGCCAGCAGTTCACTATGGGACAGGGGGCAGCAAGAGCAGTACTTC
TRBJ2-2,TRBD1,TRBV4-1,.,CASSQNGQGSGELFF,TGCGCCAGCAGCCAGAACGGACAGGGCAGCGGGGAGCTGTTTTTT
TRBJ2-2,TRBD2,TRBV27,.,CASSFLAGNTGELFF,TGTGCCAGCAGTTTTCTAGCGGGGAACACCGGGGAGCTGTTTTTT
TRBJ1-3,.,TRBV9,once,CASSVFETSGNTIYF,TGTGCCAGCAGCGTATTTGAAACCTCTGGAAACACCATATATTTT
TRBJ1-5,.,TRBV11-2,.,CASSLYPDQPQHF,TGTGCCAGCAGCTTATATCCCGATCAGCCCCAGCATTTT
TRBJ2-7,.,TRBV5-1,.,CASSLDPGPTYEQYF,TGCGCCAGCAGCTTGGATCCAGGTCCAACCTACGAGCAGTACTTC
TRBJ2-1,TRBD2,TRBV7-9,once,CASSLDLRGTLVDEQFF,TGTGCCAGCAGCTTAGACTTGCGGGGGACCTTGGTGGATGAGCAGTTCTTC
TRBJ2-1,.,TRBV27,.,CASSLWAGSRFDEQFF,TGTGCCAGCAGTTTATGGGCCGGGAGCCGGTTTGATGAGCAGTTCTTC
TRBJ2-7,.,TRBV28,.,CAGSPRDNHQRQYF,TGTGCCGGCAGTCCCCGGGACAACCATCAAAGGCAGTACTTC
TRBJ2-7,.,TRBV19,.,CASSIDLGTLNYEQYF,TGTGCCAGTAGTATAGATCTAGGGACTCTAAATTACGAGCAGTACTTC